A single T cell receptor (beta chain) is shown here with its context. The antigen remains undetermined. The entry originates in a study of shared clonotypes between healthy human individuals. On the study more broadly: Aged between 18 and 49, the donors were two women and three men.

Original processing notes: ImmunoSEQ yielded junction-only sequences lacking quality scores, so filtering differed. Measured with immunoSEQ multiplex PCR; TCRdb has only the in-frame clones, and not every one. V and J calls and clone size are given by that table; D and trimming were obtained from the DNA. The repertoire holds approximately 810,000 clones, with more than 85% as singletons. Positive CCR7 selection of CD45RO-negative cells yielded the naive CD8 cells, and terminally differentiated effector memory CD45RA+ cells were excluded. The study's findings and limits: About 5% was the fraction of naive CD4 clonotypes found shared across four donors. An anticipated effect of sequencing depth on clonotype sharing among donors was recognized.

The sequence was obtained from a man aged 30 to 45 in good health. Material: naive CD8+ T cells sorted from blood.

CDR3 region: CASSKEVFRANEQFF. CDR3 DNA sequence: TGTGCCAGCAGCAAAGAGGTATTCAGGGCGAATGAGCAGTTCTTC. The chain carries TRBV21-1 and TRBJ2-1; the table's TRBD1 call for D was not verified on the DNA. TRBV21-1 is noted as a pseudogene. This CDR3 is 15 amino acids long.